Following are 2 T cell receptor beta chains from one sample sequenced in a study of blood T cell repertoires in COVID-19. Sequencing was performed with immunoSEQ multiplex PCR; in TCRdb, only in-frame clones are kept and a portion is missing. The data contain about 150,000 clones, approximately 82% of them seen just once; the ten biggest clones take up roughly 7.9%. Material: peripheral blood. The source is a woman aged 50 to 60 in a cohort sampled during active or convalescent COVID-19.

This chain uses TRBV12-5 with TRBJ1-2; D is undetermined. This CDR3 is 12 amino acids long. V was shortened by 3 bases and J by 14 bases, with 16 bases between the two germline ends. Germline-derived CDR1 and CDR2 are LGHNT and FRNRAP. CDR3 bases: TGTGCTAGTGGTTTCCAACGAGGAGCCTTTACCTTC. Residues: CASGFQRGAFTF.

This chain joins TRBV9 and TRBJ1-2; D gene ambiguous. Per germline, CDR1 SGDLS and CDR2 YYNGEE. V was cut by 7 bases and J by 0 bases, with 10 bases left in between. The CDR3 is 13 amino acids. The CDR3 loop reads CASGETANYGYTF. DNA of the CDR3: TGTGCCAGCGGAGAAACCGCTAACTATGGCTACACCTTC. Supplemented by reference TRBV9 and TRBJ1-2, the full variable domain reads DSGVTQTPKHLITATGQRVTLRCSPRSGDLSVYWYQQSLDQGLQFLIQYYNGEERAKGNILERFSAQQFPDLHSELNLSSLELGDSALYFCASGETANYGYTFGSGTRLTVV.